Included here is one TCR beta chain sequence, with context. These data come from a study of cytomegalovirus exposure and HLA in healthy donors. Nominally healthy donors provided the samples, though records likely missed some immune exposures. It was with 60 Vbeta and 13 Jbeta primers that the PCR ran. Here immunoSEQ multiplex PCR was the method, and the copy in TCRdb shows in-frame clones only, minus some. This sample yields some 150,000 clones, of which 77% are seen a single time; approximately 1.5% belongs to the top ten. Germline assignment: CDR1 LNHDA and CDR2 SQIVND (reference sequence). After removal of 7 bases from V and 4 bases from J, the junction contained 6 bases not matched to a gene. CDR3 length: 14 residues.

The TCR was taken from a female donor in good health and CMV-seronegative. The specimen sequenced was PBMCs. The V gene is TRBV19, the J gene TRBJ1-3; 8 nucleotides align to TRBD1. CDR3 DNA sequence: TGTGCCAGTATTAACAGGGGGGGAGGAAACACCATATATTTT. Translation gives CASINRGGGNTIYF. Full variable domain (outside the CDR3, taken from reference TRBV19 and TRBJ1-3): DGGITQSPKYLFRKEGQNVTLSCEQNLNHDAMYWYRQDPGQGLRLIYYSQIVNDFQKGDIAEGYSVSREKKESFPLTVTSAQKNPTAFYLCASINRGGGNTIYFGEGSWLTVV.